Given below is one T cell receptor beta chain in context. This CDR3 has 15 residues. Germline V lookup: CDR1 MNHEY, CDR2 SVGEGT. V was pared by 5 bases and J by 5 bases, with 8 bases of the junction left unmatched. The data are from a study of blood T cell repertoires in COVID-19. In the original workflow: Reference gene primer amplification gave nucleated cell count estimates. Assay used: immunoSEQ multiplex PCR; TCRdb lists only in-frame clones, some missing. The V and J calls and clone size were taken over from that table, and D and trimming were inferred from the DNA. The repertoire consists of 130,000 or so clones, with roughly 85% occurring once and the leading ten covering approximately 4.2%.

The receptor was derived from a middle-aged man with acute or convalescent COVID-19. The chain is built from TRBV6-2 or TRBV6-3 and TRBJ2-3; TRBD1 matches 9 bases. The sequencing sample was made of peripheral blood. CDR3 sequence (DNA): TGTGCCAGCAGTACCCGGGACAGGGCAAAAGATACGCAGTATTTT. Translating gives CASSTRDRAKDTQYF.